The subject of this entry is one T cell receptor beta chain. The antigen remains unidentified. Time point defined: week 5, during vaccination. Vaccinated patients received 300 ug of mutant IDH1 20-mer peptide per dose, with topical imiquimod. This sample was taken from a study of a mutant IDH1 vaccine in newly diagnosed glioma. Turning to the study itself: In weeks 1, 3, 5, 7, 11, 15, 19 and 23, patients were immunized, eight times in all. Sex among treated patients split 62.5% male, 37.5% female; mean age was around 40 years. Most had both radiotherapy and temozolomide beforehand; others had only one.

Clones were sequenced by immunoSEQ multiplex PCR, and TCRdb holds only the in-frame ones, with some missing. The sample carries about 36,000 clones, roughly 81% recorded once. The CDR3 runs 14 residues. Deletions cut 2 bases from V and 4 bases from J, with 12 bases between. CDR1 and CDR2 (germline): SGDLS, YYNGEE. This receptor was obtained from a man aged 45 to 65 with glioma. The rearrangement uses TRBV9 and TRBJ1-1, with D tentatively TRBD1 (6 bases). Sequences were derived from PBMCs, sampled from a glioma patient whose treatment included an IDH1 peptide vaccine. CDR3 nucleotide sequence: TGTGCCAGCAGCGTCGGGGGAGGGGGCACTGAAGCTTTCTTT. It encodes CASSVGGGGTEAFF.